This T cell receptor beta chain derives from a study of CD8 T cells in Susac syndrome (dated by TCRdb to between 2018 and 2021). General notes on the study: The study used repertoire sequencing to test whether antigen drove CD8+ T cell activation and differentiation in Susac syndrome. The study compared CD8+ T cell repertoire clonality among 12 healthy donors, roughly 14 Susac syndrome patients and around 16 multiple sclerosis patients. Results the study describes overall, beyond this receptor: The TCR sequencing and HLA analysis was acknowledged to have included a relatively small number of individuals.

RNA was extracted using the RNeasy kit, and about 0.5 to 1 microgram was reverse transcribed with random hexamers. The immunoSEQ multiplex PCR assay, which covers 54 Vbeta and 13 Jbeta segments, was used to amplify TCR beta CDR3 regions. PCR amplification bias was corrected using a synthetic template baseline for primer optimization and computational correction. The authors' analysis ran thus. Reads were annotated to V, D and J genes according to IMGT and were analyzed with immunoSEQ Analyzer, with only productive sequences retained. Clonality was calculated as one minus the Shannon entropy normalized by log2 of the number of productive unique sequences. Public and private clones were assessed among the 100 most prevalent clones of each patient and control. Susac-specific clones were defined as absent from healthy and MS cohorts, over a thousand published viral clones and other ImmuneACCESS disease sequences. The public reads were reanalyzed by TCRdb: fastp trimming at Q25, MiXCR alignment, in-frame beta chains only. Rows matching on CDR3 protein sequence are summarized as one entry with the most common DNA and genes. The V and J calls come from TCRdb's annotation, not from the publication. This sample is represented by about 430,000 distinct CDR3 sequences; more than 70% of them were singletons. The ten largest clonotypes hold about 0.12% of the sample.

CDR1 and CDR2 (MNHNS, SASEGT) derive from the germline V gene. From its cysteine to its phenylalanine, the CDR3 spans 16 amino acids. CDR3 DNA only is kept here, 48 bases in frame from base 1. The V and J ends are trimmed by 5 bases and 1 base, leaving 17 bases between them. On this clonotype itself: This clone's antigen is unknown. The record has no base qualities; no much larger clone is one base away.

Peripheral blood CD8+ and CD4+ T cells from healthy donors, Susac syndrome patients and multiple sclerosis patients were profiled by high-throughput TCR beta sequencing. Multiple sclerosis controls were treatment-naive patients with stable or active relapsing-remitting disease fulfilling revised McDonald criteria. CD8+ TEMRA cells were enriched by FACS, while bulk CD8+ and CD4+ T cells were purified by magnetic negative isolation. Blood was drawn into EDTA tubes, processed within 24 hours, and PBMCs were isolated by density gradient centrifugation. PBMCs intended for TCR sequencing were frozen in liquid nitrogen and were later thawed in a 37 degrees C water bath. The sorted or isolated CD4+, CD8+ and CD8+ TEMRA cells reached a purity of at least 90%.

The sequence links TRBV6-1 to TRBJ2-5; the D gene may be TRBD1 or TRBD2, since each aligns over 6 bases. The receptor was isolated from a human donor with multiple sclerosis. Sequenced material: CD8+ T cells from PBMCs. DNA sequence: TGTGCCAGCAGTAAGGCCCCGGGGGACATCCAAGAGACCCAGTACTTC. Its protein is CASSKAPGDIQETQYF.